The 28 T cell receptor beta chains below were found in one sample sequenced in a study of T cell responses to AZD1222 COVID-19 vaccine. TCRdb's table, derived via immunoSEQ multiplex PCR, lists solely in-frame clones and lacks some. The repertoire includes about 92,000 clones, roughly 88% of them detected once, and about 6% sits in the top ten. The material sequenced was peripheral blood, taken on day 0 of AZD1222 vaccination. The receptors were sampled from an adult in good health.

This chain connects TRBV28 to TRBJ1-2; D might be TRBD1 (5 bases). The V gene lost 4 bases and the J gene lost 4 bases, with 13 bases spanning the gap. Germline CDR1 reads MDHEN; CDR2 reads SYDVKM. The CDR3 length is 14 residues. The CDR3 DNA reads as TGTGCCAGCAGTTCCGGGGGGGTATCCTATGGCTACACCTTC. This codes for CASSSGGVSYGYTF.

The V call is TRBV2, the J call TRBJ2-2; 8 positions agree with TRBD2. Germline V gives CDR1 SNHLY, CDR2 FYNNEI. The CDR3 length is 14 residues. V lost 9 bases and J lost 5; bases outside the gene matches: 8. CDR3 sequence: CASLSGSRTGELFF. CDR3 nucleotide sequence: TGTGCCAGTCTCAGCGGGAGTCGGACCGGGGAGCTGTTTTTT.

The chain has TRBV28 and TRBJ1-2; TRBD1 matches at 9 bases. This CDR3 region has 15 residues. CDR1 is MDHEN and CDR2 is SYDVKM in the germline V gene. V was pared by 5 bases and J by 2 bases, with 6 bases of the junction left unmatched. CDR3 amino acids: CASSPPDRGNYGYTF. The CDR3 nucleotides are TGTGCCAGCAGTCCACCGGACAGGGGCAACTATGGCTACACCTTC.

The rearrangement links TRBV20-1 to TRBJ2-7; D not certain. CDR3 size: 14 residues. Germline V CDR1 and CDR2: DFQATT, SNEGSKA (reference sequence). The V gene lost 3 bases and the J gene lost 1 base, with 13 bases spanning the gap. Here the CDR3 reads CSASKDGYSYEQYF. The CDR3 nucleotides read TGCAGTGCTAGTAAGGACGGGTATTCCTACGAGCAGTACTTC.

The genes are TRBV7-9 and TRBJ1-6, with TRBD1 identical over 9 bases. V was clipped by 5 bases and J by 8 bases; unmatched bases: 7. The germline V gene encodes CDR1 SEHNR and CDR2 FQNEAQ (reference sequence). CDR3 length equals 15 residues. CDR3 residues: CASSPPTGGYSPLHF. For the CDR3, the DNA is TGTGCCAGCAGCCCTCCGACAGGGGGGTATTCACCCCTCCACTTT.

The V call is TRBV25-1, the J call TRBJ2-5; maybe TRBD2 (5 bases). This CDR3 spans 14 amino acids. Trimming stripped 1 base from V and 1 base from J, with 7 bases between. Germline V CDR1 and CDR2: MGHDK, SYGVNS. For the CDR3, the DNA is TGTGCCAGCAGTGAATTTCGGGGCCAAGAGACCCAGTACTTC. It is translated as CASSEFRGQETQYF.

The V call is TRBV7-8, the J call TRBJ2-7; D is unresolved. Germline values: CDR1 SGHVS, CDR2 FQNEAQ. The CDR3 runs 13 residues. V lost 1 base and J 6 bases, leaving 10 bases between the germline ends. DNA for the CDR3: TGTGCCAGCAGCTTAGATGTTAGTGGCGAGCAGTACTTC. Amino acids: CASSLDVSGEQYF.

The CDR3 DNA follows: TGTGCCAGTAGTTCCGGGCTGCGTGGCAATCAGCCCCAGCATTTT. This codes for CASSSGLRGNQPQHF. The rearrangement links TRBV19 to TRBJ1-5; D is unclear. The CDR3 length is 15 residues. The germline V gene encodes CDR1 LNHDA and CDR2 SQIVND (reference sequence). The V gene lost 5 bases and the J gene lost 2 bases, with 13 bases spanning the gap.

The rearrangement uses TRBV7-3 and TRBJ1-1; no clear D gene. With 2 bases removed from V and 3 bases from J, the gap between germline ends came to 7 bases. Per germline, CDR1 SGHTA and CDR2 FQGTGA. The CDR3 contains 13 residues. This CDR3 is CASSLEGDTEAFF. The CDR3 bases are TGTGCCAGCAGCTTAGAGGGAGACACTGAAGCTTTCTTT.

The chain recombines TRBV4-2 with TRBJ2-4; 7 bases map to TRBD2. This CDR3 has 18 residues. J was trimmed by 1 base and V by 0 bases; bases with no gene match: 9. Looked up from germline, CDR1 is LGHNA and CDR2 is YNFKEQ. The CDR3 loop reads CASSQDRGGMGAKNIQYF. DNA for the CDR3: TGTGCCAGCAGCCAAGACCGGGGAGGGATGGGGGCCAAAAACATTCAGTACTTC.

This sequence joins TRBV29-1 and TRBJ2-1; 11 bases line up with TRBD1. J gave up 7 bases and V 6 bases, and 8 bases lay outside the gene matches. The CDR3 spans 14 residues. The germline V gene has CDR1 SQVTM and CDR2 ANQGSEA. This CDR3 is CSVKGQGARNEQFF. The CDR3 DNA reads TGCAGCGTAAAAGGACAGGGGGCGAGGAATGAGCAGTTCTTC.

V is TRBV6-2 or TRBV6-3 and J is TRBJ2-5; 7 nucleotides match TRBD1. CDR3 length: 15 amino acids. V lost 2 bases to trimming and J lost 5 bases; unmatched junction nucleotides: 8. CDR1 is MNHEY and CDR2 is SVGEGT in the germline V gene. The CDR3 coding sequence is TGTGCCAGCAGTTACGGGACAGCTGTGCAGGAGACCCAGTACTTC. Protein: CASSYGTAVQETQYF.

The chain joins TRBV19 to TRBJ2-5; TRBD1 matches at 9 bases. Per germline, CDR1 LNHDA and CDR2 SQIVND (reference sequence). CDR3 size: 14 residues. Trimming cost V 4 bases and J 5 bases; bases outside gene matches: 5. The CDR3 DNA reads as TGTGCCAGTAGTACCAACAGGGGGCCTGAGACCCAGTACTTC. It specifies CASSTNRGPETQYF.

The chain combines TRBV7-9 with TRBJ2-3, with 8 bases that match TRBD2. The CDR3 sequence is 19 residues long. V lost 1 base to trimming and J lost 1 base; unmatched junction nucleotides: 13. Germline V gives CDR1 SEHNR, CDR2 FQNEAQ (reference sequence). CDR3 residues: CASSLVGSGTLGGTDTQYF. CDR3 nucleotides: TGTGCCAGCAGCTTAGTTGGTAGCGGGACGCTCGGTGGCACAGATACGCAGTATTTT.

This rearrangement joins TRBV4-1 to TRBJ1-1; D unclear. This CDR3 has 13 residues. CDR1 and CDR2 from the germline V gene are MGHRA and YSYEKL. V lost 2 bases, J lost 11 bases, and 15 bases lay in between. The CDR3 nucleotides read TGCGCCAGCAGCCAACCCCAGCCCCTCCGCGCTTTCTTT. Translating it yields CASSQPQPLRAFF.

The J gene is TRBJ1-6, the V gene TRBV28, with TRBD1 identical over 8 bases. The CDR3 consists of 17 residues. V shed 6 bases and J 0 bases; nucleotides not matched to a gene: 7. Germline V gene data show CDR1 as MDHEN and CDR2 as SYDVKM. CDR3 sequence reads: CASRAGTGSSYNSPLHF. DNA for the CDR3: TGTGCCAGCAGGGCCGGGACAGGAAGCTCCTATAATTCACCCCTCCACTTT.

This chain joins TRBV28 and TRBJ2-5, with 9 positions matching TRBD2. With V trimmed by 6 bases and J by 0 bases, 8 bases remained unmatched. The CDR3 is 16 amino acids. The germline gives CDR1 MDHEN, CDR2 SYDVKM. CDR3 protein: CASSPGTSRYQETQYF. Written as DNA, the CDR3 is TGTGCCAGCAGCCCCGGGACTAGCAGGTACCAAGAGACCCAGTACTTC.

CDR3 sequence reads: CASSRTGTDTVGLFF. As DNA, the CDR3 is TGTGCCAGCAGTCGTACCGGGACAGACACCGTAGGTCTGTTTTTT. The rearrangement joins TRBV28 to TRBJ2-2; 7 bases fit TRBD1. The CDR3 extends over 15 amino acids. The junction had 17 bases not matched to a gene; V was cut back by 5 bases and J by 14 bases. Per germline, CDR1 MDHEN and CDR2 SYDVKM. The full variable domain, completed using reference TRBV28 and TRBJ2-2, is DVKVTQSSRYLVKRTGEKVFLECVQDMDHENMFWYRQDPGLGLRLIYFSYDVKMKEKGDIPEGYSVSREKKERFSLILESASTNQTSMYLCASSRTGTDTVGLFFGEGSRLTVL.

The rearrangement uses TRBV28 and TRBJ1-5; D call uncertain. The germline V and J ends were trimmed by 7 bases and 6 bases, with 13 bases remaining between them. This CDR3 comprises 13 residues. Germline V CDR1 and CDR2: MDHEN, SYDVKM. The CDR3: CASTRLGSQPQHF. In DNA form, the CDR3 reads TGTGCCAGCACGCGTCTTGGGTCTCAGCCCCAGCATTTT.

This clone was counted a single time. V gene TRBV24-1 combines with J gene TRBJ2-1; D is possibly TRBD2 (5 bases). Germline CDR1 is KGHDR and CDR2 is SFDVKD. The CDR3 is 12 residues long. V gave up 5 bases and J gave up 12 bases, with 13 bases separating them. In nucleotides, the CDR3 is TGTGCCACCAGTGGAGGAGGTAGGACGCAGTTCTTC. This gives the protein CATSGGGRTQFF.

The chain uses TRBV21-1 and TRBJ2-1; the DNA was not compared with TRBD2, the D call given in the table. TRBV21-1 has pseudogene status. The CDR3 runs to 16 residues. CDR3 amino acids: CASSKVPSGSFNEQFF. The DNA for the CDR3 is TGTGCCAGCAGCAAAGTACCTAGCGGGAGTTTCAATGAGCAGTTCTTC.

The chain couples TRBV6-2 or TRBV6-3 to TRBJ1-5; TRBD1 matches at 8 bases. There are 20 residues in the CDR3. V was pared by 5 bases and J by 1 base, with 19 bases of the junction left unmatched. Germline lookup yields CDR1 MNHEY and CDR2 SVGEGT. The CDR3 spells CASSRYRQGSGGRSNQPQHF. The CDR3 DNA is TGTGCCAGCAGTCGGTATCGACAGGGGAGTGGGGGGAGGAGCAATCAGCCCCAGCATTTT.

This clone was counted once. The chain carries TRBV6-5 and TRBJ2-7; 7 bases match TRBD1. The CDR3 sequence is 16 residues long. Trimming cost V 4 bases and J 3 bases; bases outside gene matches: 12. CDR1 and CDR2 (germline): MNHEY, SVGAGI. The chain's CDR3 is CASSLTQTGYDYEQYF. CDR3 DNA sequence: TGTGCCAGCAGTTTGACCCAGACAGGGTACGACTACGAGCAGTACTTC.

The V and J genes are TRBV2 and TRBJ2-1, with D uncertain. This CDR3 comprises 10 residues. V gave up 7 bases and J gave up 10 bases, with 8 bases separating them. From germline, CDR1 is SNHLY and CDR2 FYNNEI. The chain's CDR3 is CASNGREQFF. The CDR3 DNA is TGTGCCAGCAACGGGCGGGAGCAGTTCTTC.

A few counts support this clone. V usage is TRBV5-1 and J usage is TRBJ2-1; 9 bases are a match to TRBD1. This CDR3 comprises 16 residues. In germline, CDR1 is SGHRS, CDR2 YFSETQ. V shed 4 bases, J shed 8 bases, and the junction held 13 bases outside the gene matches. CDR3 in amino acids: CASSGDRAQFLDEQFF. For the CDR3, the DNA is TGCGCCAGCAGCGGGGACAGGGCCCAATTCTTGGATGAGCAGTTCTTC.

In its sample, this clone was seen a few times. This chain links TRBV10-2 with TRBJ2-5; a possible D gene is TRBD1 (7 bases). Germline V gives CDR1 WSHSY, CDR2 SAAADI. The CDR3 has 15 residues. Trimming removed 6 bases from V and 2 bases from J, with 16 bases in between. The CDR3 sequence: CASRWDSGLQETQYF. The CDR3 DNA sequence: TGCGCCAGCAGGTGGGACAGCGGACTACAAGAGACCCAGTACTTC.

This rearrangement joins TRBV6-4 to TRBJ1-4, with D unclear. The germline gives CDR1 MRHNA, CDR2 SNTAGT. V lost 11 bases and J 0 bases, leaving 7 bases between the germline ends. The CDR3 is 12 amino acids. This CDR3 is CARRTTNEKLFF. CDR3 bases: TGTGCCCGACGTACAACTAATGAAAAACTGTTTTTT.

This clone was recorded only once. The V gene is TRBV5-4, the J gene TRBJ1-2; D not certain. The CDR3 length is 14 residues. Trimming removed 7 bases at V and 3 bases at J, with 16 bases between. The germline gives CDR1 SGHNT, CDR2 YYREEE (reference sequence). The CDR3 DNA reads TGTGCCAGCGCAACCAACTTGGTGGACTATGGCTACACCTTC. It is translated as CASATNLVDYGYTF.